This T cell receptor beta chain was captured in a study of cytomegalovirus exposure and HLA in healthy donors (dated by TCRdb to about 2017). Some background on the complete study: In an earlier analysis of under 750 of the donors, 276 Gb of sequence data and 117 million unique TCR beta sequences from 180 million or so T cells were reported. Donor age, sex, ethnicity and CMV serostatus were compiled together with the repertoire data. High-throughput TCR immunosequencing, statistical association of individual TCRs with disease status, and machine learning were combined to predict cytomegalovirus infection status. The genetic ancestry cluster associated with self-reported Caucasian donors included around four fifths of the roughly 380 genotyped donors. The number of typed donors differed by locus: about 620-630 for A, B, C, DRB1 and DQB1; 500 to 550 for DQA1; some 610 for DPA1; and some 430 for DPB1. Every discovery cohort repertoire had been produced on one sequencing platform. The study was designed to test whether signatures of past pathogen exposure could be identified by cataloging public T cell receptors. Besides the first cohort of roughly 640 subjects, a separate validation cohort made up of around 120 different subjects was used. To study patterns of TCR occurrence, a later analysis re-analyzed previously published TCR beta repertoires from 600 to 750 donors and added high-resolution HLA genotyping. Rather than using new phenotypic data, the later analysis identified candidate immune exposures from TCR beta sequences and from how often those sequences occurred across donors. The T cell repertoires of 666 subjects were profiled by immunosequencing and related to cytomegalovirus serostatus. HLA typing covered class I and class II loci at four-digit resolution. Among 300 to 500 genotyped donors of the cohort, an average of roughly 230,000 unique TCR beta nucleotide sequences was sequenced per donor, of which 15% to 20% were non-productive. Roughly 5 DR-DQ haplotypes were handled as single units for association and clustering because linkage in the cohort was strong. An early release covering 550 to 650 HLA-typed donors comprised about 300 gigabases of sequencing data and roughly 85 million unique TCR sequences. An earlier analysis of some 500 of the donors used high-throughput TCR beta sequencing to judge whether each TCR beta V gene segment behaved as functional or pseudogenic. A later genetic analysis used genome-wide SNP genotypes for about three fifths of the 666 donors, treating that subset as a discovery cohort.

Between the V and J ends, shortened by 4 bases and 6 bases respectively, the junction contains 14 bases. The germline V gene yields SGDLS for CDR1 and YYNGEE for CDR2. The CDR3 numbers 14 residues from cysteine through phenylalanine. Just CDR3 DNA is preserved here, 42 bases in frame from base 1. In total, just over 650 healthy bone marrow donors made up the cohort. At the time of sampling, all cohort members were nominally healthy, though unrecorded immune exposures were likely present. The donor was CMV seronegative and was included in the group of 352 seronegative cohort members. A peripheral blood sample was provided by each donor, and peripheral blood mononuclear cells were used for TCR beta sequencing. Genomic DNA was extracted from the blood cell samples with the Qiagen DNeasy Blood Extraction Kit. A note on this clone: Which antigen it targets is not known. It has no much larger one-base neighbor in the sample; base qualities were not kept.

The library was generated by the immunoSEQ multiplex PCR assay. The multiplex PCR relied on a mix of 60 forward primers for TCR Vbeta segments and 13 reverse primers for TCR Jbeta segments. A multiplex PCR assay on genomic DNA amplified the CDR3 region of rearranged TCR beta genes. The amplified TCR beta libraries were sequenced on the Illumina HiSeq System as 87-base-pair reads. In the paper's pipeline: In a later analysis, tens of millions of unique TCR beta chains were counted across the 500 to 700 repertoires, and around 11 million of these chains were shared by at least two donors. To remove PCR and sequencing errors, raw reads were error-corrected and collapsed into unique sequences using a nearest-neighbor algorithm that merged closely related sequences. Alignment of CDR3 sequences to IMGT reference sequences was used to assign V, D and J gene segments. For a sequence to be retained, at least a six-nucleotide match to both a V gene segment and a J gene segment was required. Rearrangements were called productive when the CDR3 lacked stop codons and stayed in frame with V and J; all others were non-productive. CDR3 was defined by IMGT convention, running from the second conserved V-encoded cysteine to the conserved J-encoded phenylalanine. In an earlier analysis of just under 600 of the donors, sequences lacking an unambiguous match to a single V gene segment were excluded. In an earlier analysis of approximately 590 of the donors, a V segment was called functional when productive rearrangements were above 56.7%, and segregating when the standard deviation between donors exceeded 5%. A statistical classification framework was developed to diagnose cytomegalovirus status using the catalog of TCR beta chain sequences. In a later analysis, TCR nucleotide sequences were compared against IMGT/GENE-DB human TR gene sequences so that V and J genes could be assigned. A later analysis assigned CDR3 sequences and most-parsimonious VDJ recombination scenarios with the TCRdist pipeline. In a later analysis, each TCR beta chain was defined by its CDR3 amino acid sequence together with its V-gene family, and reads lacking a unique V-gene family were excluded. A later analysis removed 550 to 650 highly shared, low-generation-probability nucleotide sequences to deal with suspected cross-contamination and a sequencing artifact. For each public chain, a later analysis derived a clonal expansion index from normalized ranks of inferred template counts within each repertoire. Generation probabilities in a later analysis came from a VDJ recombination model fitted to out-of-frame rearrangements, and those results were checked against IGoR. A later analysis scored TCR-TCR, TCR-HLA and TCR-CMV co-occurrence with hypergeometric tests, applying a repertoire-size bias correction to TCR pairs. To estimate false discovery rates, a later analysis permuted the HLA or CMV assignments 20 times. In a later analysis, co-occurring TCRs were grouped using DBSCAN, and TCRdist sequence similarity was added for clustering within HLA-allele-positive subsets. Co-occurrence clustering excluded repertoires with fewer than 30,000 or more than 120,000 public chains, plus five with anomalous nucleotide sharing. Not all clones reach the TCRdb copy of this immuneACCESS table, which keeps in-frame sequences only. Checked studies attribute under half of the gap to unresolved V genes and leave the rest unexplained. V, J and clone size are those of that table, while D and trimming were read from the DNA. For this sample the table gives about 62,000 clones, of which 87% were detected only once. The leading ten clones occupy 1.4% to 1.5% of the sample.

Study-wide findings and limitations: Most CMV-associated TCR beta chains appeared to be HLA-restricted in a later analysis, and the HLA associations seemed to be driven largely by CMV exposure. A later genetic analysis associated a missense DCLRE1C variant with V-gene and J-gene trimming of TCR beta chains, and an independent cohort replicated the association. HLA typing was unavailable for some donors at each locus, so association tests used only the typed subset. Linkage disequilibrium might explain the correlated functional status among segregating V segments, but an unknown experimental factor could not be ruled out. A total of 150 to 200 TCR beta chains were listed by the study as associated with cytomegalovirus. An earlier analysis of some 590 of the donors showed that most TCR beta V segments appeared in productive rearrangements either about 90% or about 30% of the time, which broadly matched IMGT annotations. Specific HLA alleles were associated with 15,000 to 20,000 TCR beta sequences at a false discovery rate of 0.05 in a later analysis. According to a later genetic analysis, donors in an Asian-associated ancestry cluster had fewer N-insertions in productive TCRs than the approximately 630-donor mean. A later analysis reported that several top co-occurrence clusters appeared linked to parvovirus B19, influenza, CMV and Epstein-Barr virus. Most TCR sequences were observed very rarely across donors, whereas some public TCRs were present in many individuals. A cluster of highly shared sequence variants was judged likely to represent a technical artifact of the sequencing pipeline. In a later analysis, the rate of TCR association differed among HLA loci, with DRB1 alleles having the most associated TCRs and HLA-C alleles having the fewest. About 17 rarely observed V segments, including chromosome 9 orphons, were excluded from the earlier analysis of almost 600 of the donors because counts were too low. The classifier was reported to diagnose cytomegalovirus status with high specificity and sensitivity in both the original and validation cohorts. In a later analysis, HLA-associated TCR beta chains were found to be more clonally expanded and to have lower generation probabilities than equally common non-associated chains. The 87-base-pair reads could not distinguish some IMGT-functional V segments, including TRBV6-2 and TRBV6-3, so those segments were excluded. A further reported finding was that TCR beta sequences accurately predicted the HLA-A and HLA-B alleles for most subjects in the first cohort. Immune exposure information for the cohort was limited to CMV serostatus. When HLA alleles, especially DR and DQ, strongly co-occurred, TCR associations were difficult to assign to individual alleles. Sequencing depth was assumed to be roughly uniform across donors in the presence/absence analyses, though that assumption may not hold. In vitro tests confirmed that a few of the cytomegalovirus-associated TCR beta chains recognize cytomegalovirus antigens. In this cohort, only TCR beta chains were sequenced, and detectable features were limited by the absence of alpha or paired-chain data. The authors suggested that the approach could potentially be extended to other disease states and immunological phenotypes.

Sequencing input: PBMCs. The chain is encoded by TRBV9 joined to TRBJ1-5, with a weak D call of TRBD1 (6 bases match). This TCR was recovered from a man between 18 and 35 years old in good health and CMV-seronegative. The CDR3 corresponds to CASSTYRASQPQHF. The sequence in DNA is TGTGCCAGCAGCACGTACAGGGCCAGTCAGCCCCAGCATTTT.